These 9 T cell receptor beta chains originate from one sample sequenced in a study of PD-L1 blockade in urothelial cancer. The time point here: pretreatment peripheral blood. The repertoire was sequenced with immunoSEQ multiplex PCR; TCRdb's copy has only in-frame clones and lacks some. The top ten clones hold roughly 25% of a sample with tens of thousands of clones, roughly 88% of them seen once. The sequenced sample was PBMCs, obtained around atezolizumab (anti-PD-L1) treatment. All receptors come from a donor aged 40 or older with urothelial cancer.

The V gene is TRBV7-2, the J gene TRBJ1-2, with D hard to call. The V and J ends lost 8 bases and 1 base respectively, with 11 bases between them. Germline assignment: CDR1 SGHTA and CDR2 FQGNSA. This CDR3 spans 13 amino acids. DNA of the CDR3: TGTGCCAGCGGCCCCGGGTTTAACTATGGCTACACCTTC. Protein product: CASGPGFNYGYTF.

The chain joins TRBV29-1 to TRBJ2-3; no reliable D call. V shed 8 bases and J shed 1 base, with 10 bases lying between them. This CDR3 spans 12 amino acids. CDR1 and CDR2 from the germline V gene are SQVTM and ANQGSEA. In nucleotides, the CDR3 is TGCAGCTGTCCCCGGGGCACAGATACGCAGTATTTT. Its translation is CSCPRGTDTQYF.

The CDR3 sequence is CASSLGQGREKLFF. The CDR3, as DNA: TGCGCCAGCAGCCTCGGACAGGGCAGGGAAAAACTGTTTTTT. This chain joins TRBV5-1 and TRBJ1-4; 8 nucleotides align to TRBD1. The CDR3 loop spans 14 amino acids. Per germline, CDR1 SGHRS and CDR2 YFSETQ. With V trimmed by 4 bases and J by 8 bases, 7 bases remained unmatched.

This chain connects TRBV21-1 to TRBJ2-3; no check of the table's D call, TRBD2, against the DNA was made. TRBV21-1 is shown as a pseudogene. This CDR3 is 16 amino acids long. The CDR3, as DNA: TGTGCCAGCAGCAAAGCGGGGCTAGCGAGCGGGGATACGCAGTATTTT. It codes for CASSKAGLASGDTQYF.

The chain links TRBV7-3 to TRBJ2-2, with 9 nucleotides matching TRBD2. V shed 4 bases, J shed 7 bases, and the junction held 7 bases outside the gene matches. The germline V gene has CDR1 SGHTA and CDR2 FQGTGA. This CDR3 is 15 amino acids long. The CDR3 DNA follows: TGTGCCAGCAGCTCCTTAGCGGGAGTGGGCGGGGAGCTGTTTTTT. Translating gives CASSSLAGVGGELFF.

The chain couples TRBV28 to TRBJ2-7; 7 bases agree with TRBD2. Germline V CDR1 and CDR2: MDHEN, SYDVKM. CDR3 length: 16 amino acids. V lost 5 bases, J lost 0 bases, and 10 bases stayed unmatched. The CDR3 region has the DNA TGTGCCAGCAGTCCCCTATCGCTAGCGGACTCCTACGAGCAGTACTTC. Translating gives CASSPLSLADSYEQYF.

The chain carries TRBV6-1 and TRBJ2-2; D is unresolved. CDR1 is MNHNS and CDR2 is SASEGT in the germline V gene. Trimming pared 6 bases from V and 3 bases from J, leaving 11 bases between. The length of the CDR3 is 14 residues. In nucleotides, the CDR3 is TGTGCCAGCAGGCCTACTACTTACACCGGGGAGCTGTTTTTT. Translated: CASRPTTYTGELFF.

The chain has TRBV9 and TRBJ2-7; 14 nucleotides match TRBD2. The V gene end was trimmed by 4 bases and the J gene end by 5 bases; junction bases not matched to a gene: 8. The CDR3 loop spans 16 amino acids. CDR1 is SGDLS, CDR2 YYNGEE, per germline. The CDR3 nucleotides read TGTGCCAGCAGCCCAGGGACTAGCGGGAGCCCCCACGAGCAGTACTTC. This codes for CASSPGTSGSPHEQYF.

CDR3 in amino acids: CASTEAGHSTDTQYF. The CDR3 coding sequence is TGTGCCAGCACCGAAGCTGGCCATAGCACAGATACGCAGTATTTT. This chain joins TRBV6-1 and TRBJ2-3; D remains unclear. Germline lookup yields CDR1 MNHNS and CDR2 SASEGT. The ends were cut back, 7 bases at V and 0 bases at J, with 14 bases in the middle. The length of the CDR3 is 15 residues.